Listed below are T cell receptor beta chains from one sample, sequenced in a study of blood T cell repertoires in COVID-19. Sequencing was performed with immunoSEQ multiplex PCR; in TCRdb, only in-frame clones are kept and a portion is missing. The data show roughly 35,000 clones, with 88% seen just once and 11% to 15% held by the top ten. Material for sequencing was peripheral blood. These receptors were obtained from a man in his 60s with active COVID-19. The CDR3 runs from the conserved cysteine through the conserved F or W. D genes are given only for firm matches. Clone size is given for some rows only: seen once, a few or many times, or a class if the clone is expanded.

J gene | clone size | V gene | D gene | CDR3 length | CDR3 DNA | CDR3 protein
TRBJ2-3 | few | TRBV11-2 | TRBD2 | 16 | TGTGCCAGCAGCCGCGTGGCGGGAGGACGGACAGATACGCAGTATTTT | CASSRVAGGRTDTQYF
TRBJ2-3 | NA | TRBV3-1/TRBV3-2 | NA | 13 | TGTGCCAGCAGCCAAGACGCGATGAATACGCAGTATTTT | CASSQDAMNTQYF
TRBJ2-5 | NA | TRBV7-9 | TRBD2 | 15 | TGTGCCAGCAGCCTCCAAACTAGCGCCGGTGAGACCCAGTACTTC | CASSLQTSAGETQYF
TRBJ1-2 | NA | TRBV2 | TRBD1 | 13 | TGTGCCAGCAAAAGGACAGGGACCTATGGCTACACCTTC | CASKRTGTYGYTF
TRBJ2-5 | NA | TRBV5-4 | NA | 15 | TGTGCCAGCAGCTTGGTGGTGGAGGGCCAAGAGACCCAGTACTTC | CASSLVVEGQETQYF
TRBJ2-2 | NA | TRBV6-5 | TRBD1 | 14 | TGTGCCAGCAGTCGGACAGGGGGGTCCGGGGAGCTGTTTTTT | CASSRTGGSGELFF
TRBJ2-2 | NA | TRBV11-2 | TRBD2 | 18 | TGTGCCAGCAGCTTCTTCACCGCTAGCGGGAGTCTGGTCGGGGAGCTGTTTTTT | CASSFFTASGSLVGELFF
TRBJ2-3 | NA | TRBV12-3/TRBV12-4 | NA | 13 | TGTGCCAGCAGCCCATCGCGAACAGATACGCAGTATTTT | CASSPSRTDTQYF
TRBJ2-2 | NA | TRBV4-2 | TRBD2 | 20 | TGTGCCAGCAGCCAAACGGGATCCCTGTTCTTGGCGGGAGCTAGTGGGGAGCTGTTTTTT | CASSQTGSLFLAGASGELFF
TRBJ2-5 | NA | TRBV7-2 | TRBD2 | 16 | TGTGCCAGCAGCTTAGGCGGTAGCGGGGGACAAGAGACCCAGTACTTC | CASSLGGSGGQETQYF
TRBJ2-5 | NA | TRBV3-1/TRBV3-2 | NA | 15 | TGTGCCAGCAAGTCAACAGGGTGGGGGAGAGAGACCCAGTACTTC | CASKSTGWGRETQYF
TRBJ2-3 | NA | TRBV11-2 | TRBD2 | 16 | TGTGCCAGCAGGCCCGGACTAGCGGCTATCACAGATACGCAGTATTTT | CASRPGLAAITDTQYF
TRBJ1-5 | NA | TRBV2 | NA | 15 | TGTGCCAGCAGTGAAGCGCTCAGTAGCAATCAGCCCCAGCATTTT | CASSEALSSNQPQHF
TRBJ2-7 | NA | TRBV28 | TRBD1 | 15 | TGTGCCAGCAGTTTATATTGGCAGGGGGCGTACGAGCAGTACTTC | CASSLYWQGAYEQYF
TRBJ1-6 | NA | TRBV2 | TRBD1 | 17 | TGTGCCAGCAGCGCAAGACAGGGGGTGTCCTATAATTCACCCCTCCACTTT | CASSARQGVSYNSPLHF
TRBJ2-7 | NA | TRBV24-1 | NA | 13 | TGTGCCACCAGTGATTTTCGAGGTTACGAGCAGTACTTC | CATSDFRGYEQYF
TRBJ1-1 | NA | TRBV5-5 | NA | 12 | TGTGCCAGCAGCTCGGGAGGGACTGAAGCTTTCTTT | CASSSGGTEAFF
TRBJ2-7 | NA | TRBV7-9 | NA | 12 | TGTGCCAGCAGCTCGCTAGATTACGAGCAGTACTTC | CASSSLDYEQYF
TRBJ1-5 | NA | TRBV6-5 | NA | 15 | TGTGCCAGCAGGATGAGCAGGGGAGGCAATCAGCCCCAGCATTTT | CASRMSRGGNQPQHF
TRBJ2-1 | few | TRBV7-9 | NA | 15 | TGTGCCAGCAGCTTAGCCATATCAGTCTACAATGAGCAGTTCTTC | CASSLAISVYNEQFF
TRBJ1-2 | once | TRBV7-9 | TRBD1 | 15 | TGTGCCAGCATCAATGGAACAGGGGTAGGAAAAGGCTACACCTTC | CASINGTGVGKGYTF
TRBJ2-7 | NA | TRBV24-1 | NA | 12 | TGTGCCACCAGGCGCTACTGTTACGAGCAGTACTTC | CATRRYCYEQYF
TRBJ2-7 | NA | TRBV6-1 | TRBD2 | 17 | TGTGCCAGCAGTGAAACTAGCGGGAGTTTTTTTACCTACGAGCAGTACTTT | CASSETSGSFFTYEQYF
TRBJ2-1 | NA | TRBV19 | TRBD2 | 14 | TGTGCCACCTCTAGCGGGAGGACCCACAATGAGCAGTTCTTC | CATSSGRTHNEQFF
TRBJ2-5 | NA | TRBV5-5 | NA | 14 | TGTGCCAGCAGCTTGGCAGGGGCCCTTGAGACCCAGTACTTC | CASSLAGALETQYF
TRBJ1-6 | few | TRBV7-2 | TRBD1 | 16 | TGTGCCAGCAGCTTCGCCGGACAGGTCTATAATTCACCCCTCCACTTT | CASSFAGQVYNSPLHF
TRBJ2-7 | few | TRBV27 | TRBD1 | 15 | TGTGCCAGCAGTCCCCGTCGGGGACAGGGTTACGAGCAGTACTTC | CASSPRRGQGYEQYF
TRBJ2-7 | NA | TRBV7-8 | TRBD1 | 15 | TGTGCCAGCAGCCCCTGGGGGACAGCTGGGGGCGAGCAGTACTTC | CASSPWGTAGGEQYF
TRBJ2-3 | NA | TRBV7-8 | NA | 14 | TGTGCCAGCAGCTTAGTGGAGAGCACAGATACGCAGTATTTT | CASSLVESTDTQYF
TRBJ2-5 | NA | TRBV5-1 | NA | 15 | TGCGCCAGCAGCCGTACAGGGTCGGGAGGAGAGACCCAGTACTTC | CASSRTGSGGETQYF
TRBJ1-1 | NA | TRBV2 | NA | 14 | TGTGCCAGCAGTGTCCAGACAGTGAACACTGAAGCTTTCTTT | CASSVQTVNTEAFF
TRBJ1-3 | few | TRBV10-1 | NA | 13 | TGCGCCAGCTCCGGGGGATCTGGAAACACCATATATTTT | CASSGGSGNTIYF
TRBJ1-2 | NA | TRBV5-5 | TRBD1 | 14 | TGTGCCAGCAGCTCCCGACAGGGAGGCTATGGCTACACCTTC | CASSSRQGGYGYTF
TRBJ2-7 | NA | TRBV2 | TRBD2 | 17 | TGTGCCAGCAGGGGGGCACTAGCGGGAGGGCCCGGAGGCGAGCAGTACTTC | CASRGALAGGPGGEQYF
TRBJ1-1 | NA | TRBV6-5 | NA | 14 | TGTGCCAGCAGTTACGAGGGCCTGAACACTGAAGCTTTCTTT | CASSYEGLNTEAFF
TRBJ1-1 | NA | TRBV28 | TRBD1 | 13 | TGTGCCAGCAGTTTACCCGACAGGGGCTCGGCTTTCTTT | CASSLPDRGSAFF
TRBJ2-2 | NA | TRBV6-5 | NA | 14 | TGTGCCAGCAGATTGAATAGCGCCACCGGGGAGCTGTTTTTT | CASRLNSATGELFF
TRBJ1-3 | few | TRBV14 | NA | 14 | TGTGCCAGCAGCCATATAGGGGCTGGAAACACCATATATTTT | CASSHIGAGNTIYF
TRBJ2-6 | NA | TRBV19 | NA | 18 | TGTGCCAGTAGTATAAACGGCAGGGTGGAGTCTGGGGCCAACGTCCTGACTTTC | CASSINGRVESGANVLTF
TRBJ1-1 | NA | TRBV4-1 | TRBD1 | 14 | TGCGCCAGCAGCCAAGTTTCGGACAGGGGTGAAGCTTTCTTT | CASSQVSDRGEAFF
TRBJ1-2 | medium-sized | TRBV18 | TRBD1 | 14 | TGTGCCAGCTCACCGGGACAGGGGCTCTATGGCTACACCTTC | CASSPGQGLYGYTF
TRBJ1-2 | once | TRBV27 | NA | 13 | TGTGCCAGCACAAGAGAGCAGGGCTATGGCTACACCTTC | CASTREQGYGYTF
TRBJ2-1 | NA | TRBV6-5 | TRBD2 | 15 | TGTGCCAGCAGTTACCCTAGCGGGGGCTACAATGAGCAGTTCTTC | CASSYPSGGYNEQFF
TRBJ1-3 | NA | TRBV9 | NA | 13 | TGTGCCAGCAACTCAGGCTCTGGAAACACCATATATTTT | CASNSGSGNTIYF
TRBJ1-6 | once | TRBV28 | NA | 15 | TGTGCCAGCAGTTCGGGGCAGGGGTTCGATTCACCCCTCCACTTT | CASSSGQGFDSPLHF
TRBJ2-5 | NA | TRBV7-9 | NA | 15 | TGTGCCAGCAGCTTAGCGGGAGTAGGTCAAGAGACCCAGTACTTC | CASSLAGVGQETQYF
TRBJ2-5 | NA | TRBV14 | TRBD2 | 16 | TGTGCCAGCAGCTCGGGACTAGCGGGAGGAGGAGAGACCCAGTACTTC | CASSSGLAGGGETQYF
TRBJ2-7 | NA | TRBV3-1/TRBV3-2 | NA | 15 | TGTGCCAGCAGCCAAGGTTCGGCAGGGGCTTACGAGCAGTACTTC | CASSQGSAGAYEQYF
TRBJ2-7 | NA | TRBV7-9 | TRBD1 | 17 | TGTGCCAGCAGCTTAGCGATCAGGGGACAGGGGATCGACGAGCAGTACTTC | CASSLAIRGQGIDEQYF
TRBJ1-5 | NA | TRBV28 | NA | 12 | TGTGCCAGCAGCACCGGTTTACAGCCCCAGCATTTT | CASSTGLQPQHF
TRBJ2-2 | few | TRBV4-1 | NA | 18 | TGCGCCAGCAGCCAAGATTTGACTGGGAGGCCCAACACCGGGGAGCTGTTTTTT | CASSQDLTGRPNTGELFF
TRBJ2-1 | few | TRBV30 | TRBD1 | 15 | TGTGCCTGGAGCGCTAGGGGGACAGCACACAATGAGCAGTTCTTC | CAWSARGTAHNEQFF
TRBJ2-1 | NA | TRBV18 | TRBD2 | 19 | TGTGCCAGCTCACCAGTAGGACCCGGACTAGCGGCGACGTACAATGAGCAGTTCTTC | CASSPVGPGLAATYNEQFF
TRBJ2-7 | few | TRBV14 | NA | 14 | TGTGCCAGCAGCCAAGGGAGCGGTTCCTACGAGCAGTACTTC | CASSQGSGSYEQYF
TRBJ2-5 | NA | TRBV6-5 | NA | 10 | TGTGCCAGCCCTCACCCGGCCCAGTACTTC | CASPHPAQYF
TRBJ2-3 | NA | TRBV7-2 | TRBD2 | 17 | TGTGCCAGCAGCTCCCCCTATGGTGGCGGGAGGGCCGATACGCAGTATTTT | CASSSPYGGGRADTQYF
TRBJ2-7 | NA | TRBV7-9 | TRBD2 | 14 | TGTGCCAGCAGCTCGGGGGGTTCCTCCTACGAGCAGTACTTC | CASSSGGSSYEQYF